This note documents a single T cell receptor (beta chain) sequence. The germline gives CDR1 SGHAT, CDR2 FQNNGV. This CDR3 comprises 14 residues. Between the trimmed V and J ends, which lost 4 bases and 7 bases, there was a span of 11 bases. The record originates from a study of cytomegalovirus exposure and HLA in healthy donors. The PCR was carried out with 60 Vbeta primers and 13 Jbeta primers. TCRdb's copy holds only in-frame clones and misses some; the assay was immunoSEQ multiplex PCR. The top ten clones hold around 4% of a sample with about 120,000 clones, approximately 80% of them seen once. The clonotype originates from a male donor in good health and CMV-seropositive. Sequencing was done on a sample of PBMCs. The rearrangement joins TRBV11-2 to TRBJ1-6; the D gene is possibly TRBD1 (6 bases). This chain's CDR3 is CASSWVQGNSPLHF. The CDR3 coding sequence is TGTGCCAGCAGCTGGGTCCAGGGGAATTCACCCCTCCACTTT.